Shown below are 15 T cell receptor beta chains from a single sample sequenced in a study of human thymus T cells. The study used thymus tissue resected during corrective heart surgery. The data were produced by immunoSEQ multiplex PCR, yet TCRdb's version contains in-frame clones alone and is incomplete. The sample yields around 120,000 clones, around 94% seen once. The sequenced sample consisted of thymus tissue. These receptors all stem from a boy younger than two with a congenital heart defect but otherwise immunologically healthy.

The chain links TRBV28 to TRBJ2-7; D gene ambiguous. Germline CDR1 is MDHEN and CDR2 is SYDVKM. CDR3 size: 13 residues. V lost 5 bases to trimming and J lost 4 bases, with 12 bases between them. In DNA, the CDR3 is TGTGCCAGCAGTCAAAGAGGCCCTTACGAGCAGTACTTC. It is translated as CASSQRGPYEQYF.

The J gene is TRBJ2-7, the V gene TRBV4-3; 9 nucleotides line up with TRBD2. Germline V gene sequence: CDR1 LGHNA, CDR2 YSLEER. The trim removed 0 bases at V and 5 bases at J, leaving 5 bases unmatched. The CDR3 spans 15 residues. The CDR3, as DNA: TGCGCCAGCAGCCAAGATGAGCGGGGGGTTAACGAGCAGTACTTC. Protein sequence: CASSQDERGVNEQYF.

This chain's CDR3 is CASSVAGGGADTQYF. The DNA for the CDR3 is TGTGCCAGCAGCGTAGCGGGCGGGGGGGCAGATACGCAGTATTTT. This rearrangement joins TRBV9 to TRBJ2-3; 9 bases match TRBD2. Germline trimming cut 0 bases from V and 4 bases from J; bases unmatched to any gene: 3. The CDR3 totals 15 residues. Germline CDR1 and CDR2: SGDLS and YYNGEE. Full variable domain (outside the CDR3, taken from reference TRBV9 and TRBJ2-3): DSGVTQTPKHLITATGQRVTLRCSPRSGDLSVYWYQQSLDQGLQFLIQYYNGEERAKGNILERFSAQQFPDLHSELNLSSLELGDSALYFCASSVAGGGADTQYFGPGTRLTVL.

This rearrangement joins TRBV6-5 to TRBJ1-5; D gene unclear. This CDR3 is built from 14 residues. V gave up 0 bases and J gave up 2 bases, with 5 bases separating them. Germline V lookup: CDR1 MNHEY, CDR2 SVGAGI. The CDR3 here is CASSYSAGNQPQHF. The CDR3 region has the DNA TGTGCCAGCAGTTACTCAGCGGGCAATCAGCCCCAGCATTTT.

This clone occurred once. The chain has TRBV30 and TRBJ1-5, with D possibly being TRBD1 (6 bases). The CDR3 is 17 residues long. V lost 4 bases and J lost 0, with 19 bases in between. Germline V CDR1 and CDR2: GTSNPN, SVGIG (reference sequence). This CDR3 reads CAWTKGGSLYSNQPQHF. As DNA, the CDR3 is TGTGCCTGGACTAAGGGGGGCTCTCTTTATAGCAATCAGCCCCAGCATTTT.

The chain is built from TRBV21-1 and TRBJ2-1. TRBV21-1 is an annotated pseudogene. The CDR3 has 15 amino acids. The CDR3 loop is CASSKESIPYNEQFF. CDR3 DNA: TGTGCCAGCAGCAAAGAGTCGATTCCCTACAATGAGCAGTTCTTC.

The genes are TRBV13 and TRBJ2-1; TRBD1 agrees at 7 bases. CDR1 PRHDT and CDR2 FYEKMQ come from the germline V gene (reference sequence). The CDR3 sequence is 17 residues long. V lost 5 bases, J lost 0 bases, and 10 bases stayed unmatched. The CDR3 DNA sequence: TGTGCCAGCAGCCTCGGGACAGCTCTACACTCCTACAATGAGCAGTTCTTC. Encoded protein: CASSLGTALHSYNEQFF.

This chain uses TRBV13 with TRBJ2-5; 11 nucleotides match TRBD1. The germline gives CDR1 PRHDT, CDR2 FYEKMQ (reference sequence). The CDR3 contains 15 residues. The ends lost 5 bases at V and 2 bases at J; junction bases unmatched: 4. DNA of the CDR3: TGTGCCAGCAGCCCGGGGGACAGGGGGCAAGAGACCCAGTACTTC. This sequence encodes CASSPGDRGQETQYF.

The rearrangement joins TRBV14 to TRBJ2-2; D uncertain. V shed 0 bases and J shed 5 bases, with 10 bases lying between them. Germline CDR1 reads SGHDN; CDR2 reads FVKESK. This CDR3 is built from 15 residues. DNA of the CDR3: TGTGCCAGCAGCCAAGACGGAGACGGGACCGGGGAGCTGTTTTTT. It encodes CASSQDGDGTGELFF. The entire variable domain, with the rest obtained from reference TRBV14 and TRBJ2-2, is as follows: EAGVTQFPSHSVIEKGQTVTLRCDPISGHDNLYWYRRVMGKEIKFLLHFVKESKQDESGMPNNRFLAERTGGTYSTLKVQPAELEDSGVYFCASSQDGDGTGELFFGEGSRLTVL.

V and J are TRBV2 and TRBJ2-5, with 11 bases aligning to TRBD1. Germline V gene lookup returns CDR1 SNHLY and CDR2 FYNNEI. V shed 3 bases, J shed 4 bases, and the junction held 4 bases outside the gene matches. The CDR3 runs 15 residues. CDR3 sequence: CASSEDRGLGETQYF. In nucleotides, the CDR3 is TGTGCCAGCAGTGAGGACAGGGGGCTTGGAGAGACCCAGTACTTC.

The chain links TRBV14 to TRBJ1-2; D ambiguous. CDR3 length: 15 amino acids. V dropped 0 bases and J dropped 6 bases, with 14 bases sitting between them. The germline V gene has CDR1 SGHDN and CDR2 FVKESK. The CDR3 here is CASSQDHVGVNGYTF. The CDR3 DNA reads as TGTGCCAGCAGCCAAGATCACGTTGGGGTAAATGGCTACACCTTC.

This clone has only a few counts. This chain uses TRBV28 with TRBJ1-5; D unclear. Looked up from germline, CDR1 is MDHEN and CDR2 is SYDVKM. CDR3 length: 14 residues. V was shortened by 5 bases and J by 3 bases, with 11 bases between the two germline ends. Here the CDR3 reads CASSTRRYNQPQHF. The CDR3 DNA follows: TGTGCCAGCAGTACTCGACGGTACAATCAGCCCCAGCATTTT.

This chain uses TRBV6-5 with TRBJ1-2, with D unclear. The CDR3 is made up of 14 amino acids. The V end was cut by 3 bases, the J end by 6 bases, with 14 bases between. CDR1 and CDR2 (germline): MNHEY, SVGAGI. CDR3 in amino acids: CASSYRPDSDGYTF. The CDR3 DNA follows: TGTGCCAGCAGTTATCGGCCGGACTCCGATGGCTACACCTTC.

CDR3 residues: CASSLRGTPVYTGELFF. CDR3 nucleotide sequence: TGTGCCAGCAGCTTAAGAGGGACCCCAGTGTACACCGGGGAGCTGTTTTTT. The chain carries TRBV7-2 and TRBJ2-2, with D possibly called TRBD1 or TRBD2 (5 bases each). V was trimmed by 2 bases and J by 3 bases, leaving 16 bases between them. The CDR3 contains 17 residues. Germline CDR1 and CDR2: SGHTA and FQGNSA.

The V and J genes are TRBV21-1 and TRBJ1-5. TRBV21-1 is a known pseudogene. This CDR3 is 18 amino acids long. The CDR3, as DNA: TGTGCCAGCAGCAAAGCGCTTGGCGGGGGTCATAGCAATCAGCCCCAGCATTTT. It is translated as CASSKALGGGHSNQPQHF.